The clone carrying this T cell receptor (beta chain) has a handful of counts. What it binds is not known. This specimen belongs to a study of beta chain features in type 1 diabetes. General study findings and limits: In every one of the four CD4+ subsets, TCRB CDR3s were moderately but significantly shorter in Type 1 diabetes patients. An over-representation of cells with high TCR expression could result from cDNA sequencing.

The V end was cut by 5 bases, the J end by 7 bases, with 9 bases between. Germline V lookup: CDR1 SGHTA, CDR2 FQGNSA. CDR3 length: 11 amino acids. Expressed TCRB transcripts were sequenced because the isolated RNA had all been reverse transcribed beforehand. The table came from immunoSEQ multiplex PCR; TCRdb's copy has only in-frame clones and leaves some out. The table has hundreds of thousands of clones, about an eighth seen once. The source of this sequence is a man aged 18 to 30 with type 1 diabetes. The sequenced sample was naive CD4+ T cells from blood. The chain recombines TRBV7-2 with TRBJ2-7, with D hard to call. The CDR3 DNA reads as TGTGCCAGCAGCCCCCAGGAAGAGCAGTACTTC. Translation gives CASSPQEEQYF.